This T cell receptor beta chain was recovered during a study of cytomegalovirus exposure and HLA in healthy donors. Study findings and constraints: Among TCR sequences, most were rare, though some public TCRs appeared in many donors. TCR clusters originating in the first cohort tended to co-occur in the approximately 120 validation repertoires, according to a later analysis.

J was trimmed by 3 bases and V by 3 bases; bases with no gene match: 7. In germline, CDR1 is GTSNPN, CDR2 SVGIG (reference sequence). This CDR3 has 15 amino acids. It was the 120-subject validation cohort, separate from the 666-subject first cohort, to which the donors belonged. About this clone itself: Its antigen is not identified.

This table comes from immunoSEQ multiplex PCR, and its TCRdb copy is limited to in-frame clones, with some not included. The sample consists of about 92,000 clones, roughly 92% of them appearing once. Sequencing was carried out using PBMCs. The clonotype comes from a woman in her 30s in good health and CMV-seropositive. V gene TRBV30 combines with J gene TRBJ1-4; 7 bases line up with TRBD1. CDR3 nucleotides: TGTGCCTGGAGAACCGGACAGGCCCCTAATGAAAAACTGTTTTTT. Amino acid sequence: CAWRTGQAPNEKLFF. Variable domain in full (rest from reference TRBV30 and TRBJ1-4): SQTIHQWPATLVQPVGSPLSLECTVEGTSNPNLYWYRQAAGRGLQLLFYSVGIGQISSEVPQNLSASRPQDRQFILSSKKLLLSDSGFYLCAWRTGQAPNEKLFFGSGTQLSVL.